Listed here are 6 T cell receptor beta chains from one sample, sequenced in a study of OX40 agonist ivuxolimab in advanced cancers. The method was the immunoSEQ multiplex PCR assay. In TCRdb, the immuneACCESS table is reduced to in-frame sequences with V and J assigned. These tables do not hold every clone; where another copy was compared, an unresolved V gene accounts for under half, and the others remain unexplained. The sample has roughly 90,000 clones on record, roughly 93% of them singletons. Approximately 0.7% of the sample rests with the top ten. This specimen consisted of CD4+ or CD8+ T cells sorted from blood, obtained in a trial of the OX40 agonist ivuxolimab. All receptors derive from an adult with an advanced solid tumor such as melanoma, head and neck, liver or kidney cancer.

The chain is built from TRBV29-1 and TRBJ2-1; 9 nucleotides match TRBD1. The germline V gene has CDR1 SQVTM and CDR2 ANQGSEA. The CDR3 covers 13 residues. V lost 3 bases, J lost 10 bases, and 7 bases stayed unmatched. This CDR3 reads CSVEVTGGGEQFF. The CDR3 DNA follows: TGCAGCGTTGAGGTTACAGGGGGCGGCGAGCAGTTCTTC.

The chain has TRBV5-4 and TRBJ1-1; TRBD1 is a possible D gene (5 bases). Between the trimmed V and J ends, which lost 2 bases and 6 bases, there was a span of 20 bases. The CDR3 consists of 16 residues. The germline V gene has CDR1 SGHNT and CDR2 YYREEE (reference sequence). CDR3 protein: CASSFGGFSGVAEAFF. In nucleotides, the CDR3 is TGTGCCAGCAGCTTTGGGGGGTTTTCGGGTGTTGCTGAAGCTTTCTTT.

The rearrangement uses TRBV5-1 and TRBJ1-3; TRBD1 aligns across 7 bases. The CDR3 extends over 16 amino acids. V was pared by 4 bases and J by 0 bases, with 7 bases of the junction left unmatched. Per germline, CDR1 SGHRS and CDR2 YFSETQ. CDR3 in amino acids: CASSPTGPSSGNTIYF. The DNA of the CDR3 is TGCGCCAGCAGCCCGACAGGGCCGAGCTCTGGAAACACCATATATTTT.

The chain has TRBV21-1 and TRBJ2-5; the listed D gene, TRBD2, was not tested against the DNA. TRBV21-1 is classified as a pseudogene. The CDR3 covers 16 residues. Here the CDR3 DNA reads TGTGCCAGCAGCACGCGGACTAGCGGACTGCCGGAGACCCAGTACTTC. Protein product: CASSTRTSGLPETQYF.

CDR3 sequence: CASGSYLTDTQYF. For the CDR3, the DNA is TGTGCCAGCGGATCTTACCTCACAGATACGCAGTATTTT. The chain is built from TRBV27 and TRBJ2-3; D ambiguous. Germline loops: CDR1 MNHEY, CDR2 SMNVEV (reference sequence). Trimming shortened V by 8 bases and J by 2 bases, and 11 bases separated the two germline ends. The CDR3 is 13 residues long.

The chain combines TRBV19 with TRBJ1-2, with D unclear. Trimming took off 5 bases at V and 5 bases at J, with 15 bases between the two ends. The CDR3 length is 14 residues. Germline CDR1 reads LNHDA; CDR2 reads SQIVND (reference sequence). The DNA for the CDR3 is TGTGCCAGTAGTGTCTCTAATTCGATATATGGCTACACCTTC. This gives the protein CASSVSNSIYGYTF.